The rows below give T cell receptor beta chains drawn from one sample of a study of blood T cell repertoires in COVID-19. Sequenced by immunoSEQ multiplex PCR; TCRdb stores in-frame clones only, minus some. The sample contains around 100,000 clones, roughly 80% of which appear only once. Sequencing was performed on peripheral blood. Receptors were obtained from a human donor in a cohort sampled during active COVID-19. The CDR3 runs from the conserved cysteine through the conserved F or W. The D gene is left open where the match is weak. Clone sizes are given selectively: once, few, many, or a class where the clone is expanded.

v_call	clone_size	j_call	d_call	cdr3_aa	cdr3_nt
TRBV10-3	-	TRBJ2-1	-	CAISDSGSSYNEQFF	TGTGCCATCAGTGATTCGGGGAGCTCCTACAATGAGCAGTTCTTC
TRBV7-3	-	TRBJ2-3	-	CASISGGSTDTQYF	TGTGCCAGCATCTCGGGGGGCTCCACAGATACGCAGTATTTT
TRBV11-2	-	TRBJ1-1	TRBD1	CASSLRDRGSTEAFF	TGTGCCAGCAGCTTACGGGACAGGGGCTCCACTGAAGCTTTCTTT
TRBV3-1/TRBV3-2	-	TRBJ1-6	TRBD1	CASSARQGANSPLHF	TGTGCCAGCAGCGCCAGACAGGGGGCTAATTCACCCCTCCACTTT
TRBV5-1	-	TRBJ2-7	TRBD2	CASSLPSGGREQYF	TGCGCCAGCAGCCTCCCTTCGGGAGGGAGGGAGCAGTACTTC
TRBV7-8	once	TRBJ1-2	TRBD1	CASSAQGTGVGYTF	TGTGCCAGCAGCGCCCAGGGGACAGGGGTCGGCTACACCTTC
TRBV6-2/TRBV6-3	-	TRBJ1-5	-	CASSYSDGGRQPQHF	TGTGCCAGCAGTTACTCGGACGGAGGTAGGCAGCCCCAGCATTTT
TRBV7-8	-	TRBJ2-3	TRBD2	CASSQREGTDTQYF	TGTGCCAGCAGTCAGCGGGAGGGGACAGATACGCAGTATTTT
TRBV5-1	once	TRBJ2-3	TRBD2	CASSARLAGQYWDTQYF	TGCGCCAGCAGCGCAAGACTAGCGGGCCAATACTGGGATACGCAGTATTTT
TRBV5-1	once	TRBJ1-6	TRBD1	CASSLGGRGQNSPLHF	TGCGCCAGCAGCTTGGGAGGCAGGGGGCAGAATTCACCCCTCCACTTT
TRBV15	-	TRBJ1-6	TRBD1	CATSREWDRNLSPLHF	TGTGCCACCAGCAGAGAGTGGGACAGGAATCTTTCACCCCTCCACTTT
TRBV7-9	-	TRBJ2-2	-	CASSLAGGAGELFF	TGTGCCAGCAGCTTAGCGGGAGGCGCCGGGGAGCTGTTTTTT
TRBV7-3	-	TRBJ2-3	TRBD1	CASSQQGQGVPDTQYF	TGTGCCAGCAGCCAACAGGGACAGGGAGTTCCAGATACGCAGTATTTT
TRBV27	few	TRBJ1-4	-	CASGRSHNEKLFF	TGTGCCAGCGGTAGGAGCCATAATGAAAAACTGTTTTTT
TRBV7-2	few	TRBJ2-1	TRBD2	CASSVSGGTYNEQFF	TGTGCCAGCAGCGTAAGCGGGGGAACCTACAATGAGCAGTTCTTC
TRBV7-2	-	TRBJ2-1	TRBD2	CASSHLAGGFGEQFF	TGTGCCAGCAGCCATCTAGCGGGGGGGTTTGGTGAGCAGTTCTTC
TRBV6-5	-	TRBJ1-6	TRBD1	CASTLDRVVNSPLHF	TGTGCCAGCACCCTAGACAGGGTAGTTAATTCACCCCTCCACTTT
TRBV7-2	-	TRBJ2-3	TRBD1	CASGQVTQYF	TGTGCCAGTGGACAGGTAACGCAGTATTTT
TRBV19	-	TRBJ2-7	TRBD2	CASRTDGRAYEQYF	TGTGCCAGTAGGACGGACGGGAGGGCCTACGAGCAGTACTTC
TRBV14	-	TRBJ1-4	TRBD1	CASSPGTGEKLFF	TGTGCCAGCAGCCCGGGGACAGGTGAAAAACTGTTTTTT
TRBV7-9	-	TRBJ2-2	-	CASSRDTTNTGELFF	TGTGCCAGCAGCCGGGACACCACGAACACCGGGGAGCTGTTTTTT
TRBV5-1	-	TRBJ2-2	TRBD2	CASSFGTSGRDTGELFF	TGCGCCAGCAGCTTCGGGACTAGCGGGAGGGACACCGGGGAGCTGTTTTTT